These T cell receptor beta chains were read from a single sample in a study of T cell responses to AZD1222 COVID-19 vaccine. Libraries were prepared by immunoSEQ multiplex PCR; TCRdb keeps only in-frame clonotypes and omits some of them. Among 130,000 to 150,000 clones listed, around 92% were seen once. Sequenced here: peripheral blood, sampled after recovery from COVID-19. These receptors were taken from an adult who had recovered from COVID-19. CDR3s leave out the opening cysteine and the closing phenylalanine or tryptophan.

V gene	J gene	CDR3 protein
TRBV2	TRBJ1-4	ASSRQGMEEKLF
TRBV30	TRBJ1-1	AWSAVFGAF
TRBV11-3	TRBJ1-3	ASSLFAGNTIY
TRBV6-5	TRBJ2-3	AIGTGGIDTQY
TRBV11-2	TRBJ2-1	ASSFTGTFYNEQF
TRBV6-2/TRBV6-3	TRBJ2-3	ASSSLLAGRGTGDTQY
TRBV27	TRBJ2-7	ASSFYTGADYEQY
TRBV7-9	TRBJ2-1	ASSLNGDEQF
TRBV29-1	TRBJ2-3	SVDTTQPEQY
TRBV27	TRBJ2-3	ASSLGLAADGDTQY
TRBV5-1	TRBJ2-3	ASSQNTDTQY
TRBV28	TRBJ2-7	ASTSPPSYEQY
TRBV3-1/TRBV3-2	TRBJ2-5	ASSQDSSSGKGTQY
TRBV24-1	TRBJ2-1	ATSDRTTGGGLNEQF
TRBV3-1/TRBV3-2	TRBJ1-1	ASSQRTGGNTEAF
TRBV19	TRBJ1-5	ASSTSDRASNQPQH
TRBV10-3	TRBJ1-5	AISASGADQPQH
TRBV5-1	TRBJ2-3	ASNDRGSGTDTQY
TRBV29-1	TRBJ1-2	SGGGGFNYGYT
TRBV7-9	TRBJ2-7	ASSSRTSERSYEQY
TRBV5-1	TRBJ2-7	ASSFRGEQY
TRBV3-1/TRBV3-2	TRBJ2-1	ASSRGLAGPNEQF
TRBV28	TRBJ2-1	ASSFPVDEQF
TRBV2	TRBJ1-3	ASTGRYSGNTIY
TRBV11-2	TRBJ2-7	ASSLRVDGYEQY
TRBV5-5	TRBJ1-2	ASSLVGQGLGYGYT
TRBV18	TRBJ2-2	ASSPEGGPGGELF
TRBV2	TRBJ2-1	ASNPALESGNEQF
TRBV2	TRBJ2-7	ASKADHSYEQY
TRBV12-3/TRBV12-4	TRBJ1-5	ASSGGQPQH
TRBV18	TRBJ2-3	ASSPRTDTQY
TRBV29-1	TRBJ2-3	SVDGASGYSTDTQY
TRBV19	TRBJ2-1	ASSIGSGRPFNEQF
TRBV19	TRBJ1-1	ASSIEGTEAF
TRBV9	TRBJ2-1	ASSVLGASYNEQF
TRBV2	TRBJ1-5	ASSAERESNQPQH
TRBV6-5	TRBJ1-5	ASSPPGQPQH
TRBV5-4	TRBJ2-5	ASSLGQARQETQY
TRBV30	TRBJ1-5	AWSRQRGQPQH
TRBV11-2	TRBJ2-7	ASSLGFAYEQY
TRBV27	TRBJ1-4	ASSYGRRNEKLF
TRBV5-1	TRBJ1-1	ASSSPGTGGAAALDTEAF
TRBV24-1	TRBJ2-2	ATRGTQGTGELF
TRBV19	TRBJ2-4	ASRYGNIQY
TRBV9	TRBJ2-7	ASSVAAGDYEQY
TRBV19	TRBJ2-1	ASSIEGTTYNEQF
TRBV5-1	TRBJ2-7	ASSSGVAYEQY
TRBV7-2	TRBJ2-7	ASSLLVAGRGEQY
TRBV7-2	TRBJ2-7	ASSFTGTVFSEQY
TRBV7-6	TRBJ1-4	ASSTRSGAGGREKLF
TRBV13	TRBJ2-2	ASIGTGGTGELF
TRBV7-2	TRBJ1-1	ASSSSKVGPAEAF
TRBV18	TRBJ2-5	ASSPILGDQETQY
TRBV28	TRBJ1-1	ASSPDRGLFTEAF
TRBV3-1/TRBV3-2	TRBJ2-1	ASNLREGEQF
TRBV18	TRBJ1-1	ASSLYFSTPEAF